This T cell receptor (beta chain) was identified in a study of T cells in Graves' hyperthyroidism and ophthalmopathy. Study summary: Peripheral blood was acquired at first diagnosis, ahead of any therapy whatsoever. Overall study findings and caveats: Most clonotypes that expanded in the thyroid above 0.001 also showed up in blood.

The CDR3 is 15 residues long. Germline V lookup: CDR1 LGHNA, CDR2 YNFKEQ. The sample, blood from the first hyperthyroidism diagnosis, precedes any ophthalmopathy symptoms. PBMCs stemmed from 10 ml fresh peripheral blood. RNA transcripts were the template for amplifying TCR beta CDR3 regions. The TCR CDR3 was amplified in a first-round RT-PCR using the HTBI primer set. TCRdb called the multiplex PCR reads again in MiXCR, with one record for every CDR3 protein. The sample has fewer than 500,000 distinct CDR3 sequences, about 13% seen once. This clonotype was counted only a few times. Its specificity is unknown. One end of the junction is discordant with germline, which a read error may explain.

The chain employs TRBV4-2 and TRBJ1-5, with TRBD1 matching 8 bases. What was sequenced was blood. This receptor was identified in a young man with Graves' hyperthyroidism that later progressed to Graves' ophthalmopathy. The CDR3 reads CTSSQDGRGLQPQHF. In DNA, the CDR3 is TGTACCAGCAGCCAAGACGGCAGGGGGCTTCAGCCCCAGCATTTT.